This entry lists 30 T cell receptor beta chains sequenced from one sample in a study of radiotherapy plus CTLA-4 blockade in lung cancer. Using immunoSEQ multiplex PCR, the repertoire was profiled, and TCRdb retains in-frame clones only, with some absent. The table records 55,000 to 85,000 clones, more than 70% of them present only once. Material: peripheral blood, obtained from a patient treated with radiotherapy plus ipilimumab. Receptors originate from a human donor with non-small cell lung cancer whose response to radiotherapy plus ipilimumab could not be evaluated. Some clones in this sample may be carry-over from other donors' samples.

At least ten counts were recorded for this clone. The gene calls are TRBV4-1 and TRBJ1-1, with a weak D call TRBD1 (5 bases). Germline CDR1 and CDR2: MGHRA and YSYEKL. V was cut by 1 base and J by 6 bases, with 9 bases left in between. The CDR3 consists of 13 residues. The CDR3 DNA reads as TGCGCCAGCAGCCAAGTGTCGGGGGCTGAAGCTTTCTTT. Amino acids: CASSQVSGAEAFF.

This clone was detected only once. The chain recombines TRBV7-8 with TRBJ1-2, with unresolved D. V was shortened by 0 bases and J by 0 bases, with 8 bases between the two germline ends. Germline values: CDR1 SGHVS, CDR2 FQNEAQ. The CDR3 length is 15 residues. The CDR3 sequence: CASSLARWANYGYTF. The DNA for the CDR3 is TGTGCCAGCAGCTTAGCGCGGTGGGCTAACTATGGCTACACCTTC.

The chain employs TRBV28 and TRBJ1-4; D remains ambiguous. V lost 4 bases, J lost 5 bases, and 14 bases lay in between. Germline assignment: CDR1 MDHEN and CDR2 SYDVKM. This CDR3 is 15 amino acids long. CDR3 bases: TGTGCCAGCAGTTCCCCCCCCGGTTTAAATGAAAAACTGTTTTTT. Its translation is CASSSPPGLNEKLFF.

This clone appeared a single time. V usage is TRBV7-6 and J usage is TRBJ2-7; TRBD1 matches at 8 bases. The germline CDR1 and CDR2 sequences are SGHVS and FNYEAQ. The CDR3 is 14 residues long. V was pared by 4 bases and J by 3 bases, with 5 bases of the junction left unmatched. CDR3 loop: CASSSLQGGYEQYF. The CDR3 region has the DNA TGTGCCAGCAGCTCACTACAGGGGGGCTACGAGCAGTACTTC.

Remarks on this clone: The same CDR3 arises from other DNA sequences in this sample as well. The genes are TRBV7-3 and TRBJ2-5; D perhaps matches TRBD2 (6 bases). The V gene's germline CDR1 is SGHTA and CDR2 FQGTGA. V gave up 5 bases and J gave up 2 bases, with 9 bases separating them. The CDR3 covers 13 residues. CDR3 bases: TGTGCCAGCAGCCGGGACTCGCAAGAGACCCAGTACTTC. This encodes CASSRDSQETQYF.

A few counts support this clone. The genes are TRBV19 and TRBJ1-4; 7 bases line up with TRBD1. V lost 5 bases to trimming and J lost 7 bases; unmatched junction nucleotides: 7. CDR3 length: 14 amino acids. Looked up from germline, CDR1 is LNHDA and CDR2 is SQIVND (reference sequence). The chain's CDR3 is CASSFRQGGEKLFF. The DNA of the CDR3 is TGTGCCAGTAGTTTCCGACAGGGTGGTGAAAAACTGTTTTTT.

This rearrangement joins TRBV5-1 to TRBJ1-2, with D unresolved. V was clipped by 0 bases and J by 3 bases, with 9 bases between them. The germline gives CDR1 SGHRS, CDR2 YFSETQ. The CDR3 covers 14 residues. This chain's CDR3 is CASSLEVGDYGYTF. The CDR3 bases are TGCGCCAGCAGCTTGGAAGTGGGAGACTATGGCTACACCTTC.

The rearrangement uses TRBV4-3 and TRBJ2-3; TRBD2 agrees at 7 bases. Germline V gene data show CDR1 as LGHNA and CDR2 as YSLEER. Losses at the gene ends were 0 bases for V and 1 base for J; bases not matched to a gene: 1. The CDR3 is 15 amino acids. CDR3 DNA: TGCGCCAGCAGCCAAGATGGGAGGGGCACAGATACGCAGTATTTT. It translates to CASSQDGRGTDTQYF.

A word on this clone: This CDR3 fails to terminate in the conserved phenylalanine or tryptophan, so it likely reflects a read error. This chain links TRBV19 with TRBJ1-1; D is undetermined. V lost 3 bases, J lost 7 bases, and 15 bases lay in between. Germline CDR1 is LNHDA and CDR2 is SQIVND (reference sequence). This CDR3 is 14 amino acids long. CDR3 DNA: TGTGCCAGTAGTATCACTGGCGGAGGAAGTGAAGCTTTCTCT. Encoded protein: CASSITGGGSEAFS.

The J gene is TRBJ1-2, the V gene TRBV6-5; D gene ambiguous. The CDR3 is 15 residues long. V shed 0 bases and J shed 1 base, with 9 bases lying between them. CDR1 is MNHEY and CDR2 is SVGAGI in the germline V gene. The CDR3 sequence: CASSYSRGLNYGYTF. CDR3 coding DNA: TGTGCCAGCAGTTACTCGAGAGGTCTTAACTATGGCTACACCTTC.

The chain has TRBV5-1 and TRBJ2-2; TRBD1 might be the D (6 bases). Trimming stripped 4 bases from V and 0 bases from J, with 10 bases between. The CDR3 runs to 15 residues. Germline assignment: CDR1 SGHRS and CDR2 YFSETQ. The CDR3 loop is CASSMGHSNTGELFF. CDR3 bases: TGCGCCAGCAGCATGGGACACTCGAACACCGGGGAGCTGTTTTTT.

V usage is TRBV28 and J usage is TRBJ2-2; 9 bases map to TRBD1. V lost 7 bases to trimming and J lost 2 bases; unmatched junction nucleotides: 11. The CDR3 totals 17 residues. From germline, CDR1 is MDHEN and CDR2 SYDVKM. For the CDR3, the DNA is TGTGCCAGCACCCCCGGACAGGGGAAGGTAAACACCGGGGAGCTGTTTTTT. It codes for CASTPGQGKVNTGELFF.

V and J are TRBV6-1 and TRBJ1-3; D remains unclear. V was pared by 0 bases and J by 0 bases, with 3 bases between. The length of the CDR3 is 14 residues. Per germline, CDR1 MNHNS and CDR2 SASEGT. The CDR3: CASSEAGSGNTIYF. CDR3 DNA: TGTGCCAGCAGTGAAGCCGGCTCTGGAAACACCATATATTTT.

V gene TRBV5-4 combines with J gene TRBJ2-7; 10 positions match TRBD1. Trimming took 4 bases from V and 2 from J; bases not matched to a gene: 3. This CDR3 region has 14 residues. Germline assignment: CDR1 SGHNT and CDR2 YYREEE (reference sequence). The CDR3 DNA reads TGTGCCAGCAGCCCTGGGACAGGGGCCTACGAGCAGTACTTC. Its protein product is CASSPGTGAYEQYF.

The V gene is TRBV18, the J gene TRBJ1-1; maybe TRBD1 (6 bases). Between the trimmed V and J ends, which lost 3 bases and 0 bases, there was a span of 14 bases. Germline CDR1 KGHSH, CDR2 LQKENI. The CDR3 is made up of 16 amino acids. The CDR3 DNA reads as TGTGCCAGCTCACCGGGACACCGACTCCTGAACACTGAAGCTTTCTTT. Translation gives CASSPGHRLLNTEAFF.

V usage is TRBV7-8 and J usage is TRBJ1-2, with D unresolved. V gave up 6 bases and J gave up 0 bases, with 14 bases separating them. From germline, CDR1 is SGHVS and CDR2 FQNEAQ. The CDR3 runs to 15 residues. The chain's CDR3 is CASREGKGANYGYTF. The CDR3 DNA sequence: TGTGCCAGCAGGGAAGGGAAGGGAGCTAACTATGGCTACACCTTC.

This sequence joins TRBV27 and TRBJ2-5; tentative D call: TRBD1 (6 bases). The CDR3 is 14 amino acids. Germline lookup yields CDR1 MNHEY and CDR2 SMNVEV (reference sequence). V gave up 2 bases and J gave up 5 bases, with 12 bases separating them. CDR3 amino acids: CASSLGGFGETQYF. CDR3 DNA sequence: TGTGCCAGCAGTTTAGGGGGCTTCGGGGAGACCCAGTACTTC.

The V call is TRBV19, the J call TRBJ1-6; D perhaps matches TRBD1 (5 bases). CDR1 and CDR2 (germline): LNHDA, SQIVND (reference sequence). V dropped 3 bases and J dropped 7 bases, with 13 bases sitting between them. The CDR3 has 15 residues. CDR3 sequence reads: CASSMGGLQNSPLHF. The DNA for the CDR3 is TGTGCCAGTAGTATGGGGGGACTGCAGAATTCACCCCTCCACTTT.

The chain couples TRBV7-9 to TRBJ2-1; TRBD2 is a possible D gene (7 bases). Trimming removed 3 bases from V and 2 bases from J, with 14 bases in between. CDR3 length: 16 residues. The germline V gene has CDR1 SEHNR and CDR2 FQNEAQ (reference sequence). The CDR3 DNA is TGTGCCAGCAGCTTGGGAGGGGGGGGCACCTACAATGAGCAGTTCTTC. Translation: CASSLGGGGTYNEQFF.

J is TRBJ1-1 and V is TRBV19, with no clear D. Germline loops: CDR1 LNHDA, CDR2 SQIVND (reference sequence). The germline V and J ends were trimmed by 2 bases and 5 bases, with 21 bases remaining between them. The CDR3 has 17 residues. For the CDR3, the DNA is TGTGCCAGTAGTATACTGGCCGCCGCGTCCGGCGGGACTGAAGCTTTCTTT. It is translated as CASSILAAASGGTEAFF.

The chain uses TRBV19 and TRBJ2-2; 9 bases match TRBD1. V was clipped by 0 bases and J by 5 bases; unmatched bases: 4. This CDR3 region has 16 residues. CDR1 and CDR2 from the germline V gene are LNHDA and SQIVND (reference sequence). The CDR3 is CASSIEGTGKTGELFF. The CDR3 DNA is TGTGCCAGTAGTATAGAAGGGACAGGGAAGACCGGGGAGCTGTTTTTT.

The CDR3 coding sequence is TGTGCCAGCAGTTACGGGGGACTCTTTAATGAAAAACTGTTTTTT. Residues: CASSYGGLFNEKLFF. The chain carries TRBV6-5 and TRBJ1-4, with D maybe TRBD1 (5 bases). Trimming left V 2 bases short and J 4 bases short, with 11 bases between. The CDR3 loop spans 15 amino acids. Germline V gene lookup returns CDR1 MNHEY and CDR2 SVGAGI.

This chain connects TRBV28 to TRBJ2-7, with D possibly TRBD1 on 6 matching bases. The germline gives CDR1 MDHEN, CDR2 SYDVKM. The CDR3 length is 15 residues. With 7 bases removed from V and 5 bases from J, the gap between germline ends came to 21 bases. DNA for the CDR3: TGTGCCAGCACCCTATTGACAGGTGGTTCGAACGAGCAGTACTTC. Translated, it gives CASTLLTGGSNEQYF.

V and J are TRBV18 and TRBJ2-5; D remains ambiguous. Germline V lookup: CDR1 KGHSH, CDR2 LQKENI. The CDR3 extends over 15 amino acids. V was trimmed by 2 bases and J by 2 bases, leaving 12 bases between them. CDR3 in amino acids: CASSPSLEIQETQYF. In DNA, the CDR3 is TGTGCCAGCTCACCAAGTCTTGAGATACAAGAGACCCAGTACTTC.

V gene TRBV19 combines with J gene TRBJ2-3, with TRBD2 matching 8 bases. Germline V gene data show CDR1 as LNHDA and CDR2 as SQIVND (reference sequence). The ends lost 5 bases at V and 1 base at J; junction bases unmatched: 2. CDR3 length: 14 amino acids. The CDR3 loop reads CASSGRGGTDTQYF. In nucleotides, the CDR3 is TGTGCCAGTAGTGGGCGGGGGGGCACAGATACGCAGTATTTT.

This chain connects TRBV7-8 to TRBJ2-3; TRBD2 agrees at 10 bases. The CDR3 length is 16 residues. V shed 5 bases, J shed 0 bases, and the junction held 5 bases outside the gene matches. Germline CDR1 is SGHVS and CDR2 is FQNEAQ. CDR3 residues: CASSPFSGGSTDTQYF. CDR3 bases: TGTGCCAGCAGCCCCTTTAGCGGGGGGAGCACAGATACGCAGTATTTT.

The sample holds a few counts of this clone. The gene calls are TRBV27 and TRBJ1-2; tentative D call: TRBD1 (5 bases). Germline CDR1 MNHEY, CDR2 SMNVEV (reference sequence). The CDR3 is 16 amino acids. V dropped 3 bases and J dropped 0 bases, with 14 bases sitting between them. The CDR3 nucleotides are TGTGCCAGCAGTTTGGGGTGGCAGGACACTAACTATGGCTACACCTTC. As protein: CASSLGWQDTNYGYTF.

This clone has just a few counts. This rearrangement joins TRBV7-2 to TRBJ1-1; tentatively, D is TRBD1 (6 bases). CDR3 length equals 14 residues. The ends were cut back, 7 bases at V and 1 base at J, with 13 bases in the middle. The germline CDR1 and CDR2 sequences are SGHTA and FQGNSA. Here the CDR3 reads CASNLETGNTEAFF. CDR3 in DNA: TGTGCCAGCAACCTCGAGACAGGGAACACTGAAGCTTTCTTT.

This clone showed up just a few times. J is TRBJ2-7 and V is TRBV5-4; 12 bases match TRBD2. The length of the CDR3 is 17 residues. V dropped 1 base and J dropped 0; count of bases not matched to a gene: 5. Germline CDR1 reads SGHNT; CDR2 reads YYREEE (reference sequence). CDR3 nucleotides: TGTGCCAGCAGCTTGAGAGGGACTAGCGGGTCCTCCTACGAGCAGTACTTC. This sequence encodes CASSLRGTSGSSYEQYF.

V gene TRBV28 combines with J gene TRBJ1-5; possibly TRBD1 for D (6 bases). The CDR3 consists of 14 residues. V was shortened by 6 bases and J by 6 bases, with 15 bases between the two germline ends. Looked up from germline, CDR1 is MDHEN and CDR2 is SYDVKM. The CDR3 spells CASRVTGSVQPQHF. CDR3 in DNA: TGTGCCAGCAGAGTTACAGGGTCAGTTCAGCCCCAGCATTTT.